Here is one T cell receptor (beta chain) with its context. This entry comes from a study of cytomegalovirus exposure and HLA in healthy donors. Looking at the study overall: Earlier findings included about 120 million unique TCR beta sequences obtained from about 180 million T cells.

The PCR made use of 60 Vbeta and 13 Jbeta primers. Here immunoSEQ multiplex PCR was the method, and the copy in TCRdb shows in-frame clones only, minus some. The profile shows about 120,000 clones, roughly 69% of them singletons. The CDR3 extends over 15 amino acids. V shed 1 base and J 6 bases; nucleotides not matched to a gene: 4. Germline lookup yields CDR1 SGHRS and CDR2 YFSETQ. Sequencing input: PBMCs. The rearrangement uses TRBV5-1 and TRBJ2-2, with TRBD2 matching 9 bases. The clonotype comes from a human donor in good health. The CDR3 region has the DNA TGCGCCAGCAGCTTGATTAGCGGGAGTGCCGGGGAGCTGTTTTTT. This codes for CASSLISGSAGELFF.